The clone carrying this T cell receptor (beta chain) was detected only a few times. The data originate from a study of T-cell reconstitution after alpha-beta-depleted transplantation in children. The library targeted TCRbeta and was prepared with unique molecular identifiers. Each CDR3 protein is one row after TCRdb ran MiXCR on the PCR reads. The data show roughly 790,000 distinct CDR3 sequences, with around 15% seen just once and about 4.6% held by the top ten. Per the germline V gene, CDR1 is MNHNS and CDR2 is SASEGT. The CDR3 has 16 residues. V lost 5 bases, J lost 0 bases, and 11 bases lay in between.

V and J are TRBV6-1 and TRBJ2-6, with a possible D match to TRBD2 (5 bases). The specimen was PBMCs, mostly from graft donor cells, collected 360 days after TCRalphabeta/CD19-depleted stem cell transplant. The receptor's source is a male patient younger than 18 who had a stem cell transplant for acute lymphoblastic leukemia, so the T cells may come from the graft donor. The CDR3 loop reads CASSRTALSGANVLTF. The CDR3 DNA reads as TGTGCCAGCAGTCGGACTGCTCTCTCTGGGGCCAACGTCCTGACTTTC.